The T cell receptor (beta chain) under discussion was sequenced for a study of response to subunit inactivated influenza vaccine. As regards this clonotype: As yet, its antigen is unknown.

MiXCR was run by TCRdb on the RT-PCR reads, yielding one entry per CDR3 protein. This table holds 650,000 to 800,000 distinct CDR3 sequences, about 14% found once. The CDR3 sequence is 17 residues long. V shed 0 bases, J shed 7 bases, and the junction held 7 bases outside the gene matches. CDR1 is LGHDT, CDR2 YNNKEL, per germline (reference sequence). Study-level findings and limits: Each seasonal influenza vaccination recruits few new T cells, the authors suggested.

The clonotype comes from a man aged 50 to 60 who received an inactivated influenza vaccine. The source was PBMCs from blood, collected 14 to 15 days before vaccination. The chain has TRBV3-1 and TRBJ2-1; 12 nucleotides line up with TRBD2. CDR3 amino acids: CASSQDVLAGGQNEQFF. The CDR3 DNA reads TGTGCCAGCAGCCAAGATGTACTAGCGGGGGGCCAGAATGAGCAGTTCTTC.